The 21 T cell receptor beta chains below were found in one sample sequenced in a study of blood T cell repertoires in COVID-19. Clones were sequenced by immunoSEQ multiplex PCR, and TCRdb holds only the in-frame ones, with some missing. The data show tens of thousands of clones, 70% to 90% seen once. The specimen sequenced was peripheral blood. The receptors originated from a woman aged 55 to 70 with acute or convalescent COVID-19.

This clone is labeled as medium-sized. The CDR3 DNA reads TGTGCCAGCGGACCGGACAGGAGGGCCACAGATACGCAGTATTTT. This gives the protein CASGPDRRATDTQYF. The chain employs TRBV25-1 and TRBJ2-3, with D possibly matching TRBD1 (7 bases). Germline V gives CDR1 MGHDK, CDR2 SYGVNS. The CDR3 spans 15 residues. Trimming removed 8 bases at V and 2 bases at J, with 17 bases between.

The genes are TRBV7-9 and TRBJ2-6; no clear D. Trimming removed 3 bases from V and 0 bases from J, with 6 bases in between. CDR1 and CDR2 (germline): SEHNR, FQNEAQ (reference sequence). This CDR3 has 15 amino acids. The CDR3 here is CASSFGGSGANVLTF. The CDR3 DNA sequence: TGTGCCAGCAGCTTCGGTGGCTCTGGGGCCAACGTCCTGACTTTC.

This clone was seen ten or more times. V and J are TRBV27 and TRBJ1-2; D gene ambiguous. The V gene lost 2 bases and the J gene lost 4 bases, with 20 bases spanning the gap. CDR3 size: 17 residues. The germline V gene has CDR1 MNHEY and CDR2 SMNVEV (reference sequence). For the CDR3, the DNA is TGTGCCAGCAGTTTAGGTTCTCCGTACAGCCTACTCTATGGCTACACCTTC. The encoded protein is CASSLGSPYSLLYGYTF.

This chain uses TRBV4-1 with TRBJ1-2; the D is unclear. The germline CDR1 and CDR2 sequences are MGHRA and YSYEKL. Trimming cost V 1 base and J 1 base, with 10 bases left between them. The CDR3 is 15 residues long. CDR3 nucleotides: TGCGCCAGCAGCCAAGTTGTTGGAGGTAACTATGGCTACACCTTC. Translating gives CASSQVVGGNYGYTF.

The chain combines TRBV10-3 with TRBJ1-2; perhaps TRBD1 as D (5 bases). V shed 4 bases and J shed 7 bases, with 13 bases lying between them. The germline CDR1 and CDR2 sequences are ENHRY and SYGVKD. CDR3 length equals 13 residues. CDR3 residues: CAISATGGTGYTF. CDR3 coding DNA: TGTGCCATCAGTGCGACGGGGGGAACTGGCTACACCTTC.

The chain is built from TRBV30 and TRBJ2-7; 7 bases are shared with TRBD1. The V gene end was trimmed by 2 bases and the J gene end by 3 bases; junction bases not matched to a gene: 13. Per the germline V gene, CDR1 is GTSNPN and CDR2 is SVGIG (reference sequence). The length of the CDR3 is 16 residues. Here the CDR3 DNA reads TGTGCCTGGAGTCATTCCCGGGACAGTTCCCGCTACGAGCAGTACTTC. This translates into CAWSHSRDSSRYEQYF.

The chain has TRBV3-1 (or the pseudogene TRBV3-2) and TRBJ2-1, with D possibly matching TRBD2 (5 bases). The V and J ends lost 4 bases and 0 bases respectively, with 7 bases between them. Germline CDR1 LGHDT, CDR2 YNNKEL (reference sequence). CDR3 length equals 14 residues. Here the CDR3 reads CASSRENSYNEQFF. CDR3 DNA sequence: TGTGCCAGCAGCCGGGAGAACTCCTACAATGAGCAGTTCTTC.

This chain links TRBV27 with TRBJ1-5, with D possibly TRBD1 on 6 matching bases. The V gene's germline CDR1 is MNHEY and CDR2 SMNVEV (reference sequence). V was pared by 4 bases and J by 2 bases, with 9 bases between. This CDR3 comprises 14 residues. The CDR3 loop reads CASSSGGRNQPQHF. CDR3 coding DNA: TGTGCCAGCAGTTCCGGGGGGCGCAATCAGCCCCAGCATTTT.

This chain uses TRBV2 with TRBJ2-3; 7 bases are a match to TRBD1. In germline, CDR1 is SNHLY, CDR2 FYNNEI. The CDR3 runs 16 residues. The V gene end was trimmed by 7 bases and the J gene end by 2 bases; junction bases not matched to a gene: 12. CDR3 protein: CASTLGKGAVTDTQYF. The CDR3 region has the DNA TGTGCCAGCACCCTTGGAAAGGGGGCAGTCACAGATACGCAGTATTTT.

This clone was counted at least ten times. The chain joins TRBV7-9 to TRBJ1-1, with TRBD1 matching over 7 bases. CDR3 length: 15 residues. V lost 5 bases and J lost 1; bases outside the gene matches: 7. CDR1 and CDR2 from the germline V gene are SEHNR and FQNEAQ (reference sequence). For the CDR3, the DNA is TGTGCCAGCAGCCCGAGGGGGACAGAGAACACTGAAGCTTTCTTT. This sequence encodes CASSPRGTENTEAFF.

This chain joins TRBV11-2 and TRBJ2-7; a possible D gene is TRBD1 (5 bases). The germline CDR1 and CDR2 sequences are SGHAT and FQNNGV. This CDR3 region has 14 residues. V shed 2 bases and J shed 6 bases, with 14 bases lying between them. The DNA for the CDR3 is TGTGCCAGCAGCTTATCACGACAGCTGGGCGAGCAGTACGTC. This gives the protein CASSLSRQLGEQYV.

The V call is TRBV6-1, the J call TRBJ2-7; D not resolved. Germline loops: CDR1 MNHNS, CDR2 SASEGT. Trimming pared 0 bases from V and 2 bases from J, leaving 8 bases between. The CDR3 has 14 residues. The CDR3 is CASSEAATTYEQYF. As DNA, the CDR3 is TGTGCCAGCAGTGAAGCGGCCACCACCTACGAGCAGTACTTC.

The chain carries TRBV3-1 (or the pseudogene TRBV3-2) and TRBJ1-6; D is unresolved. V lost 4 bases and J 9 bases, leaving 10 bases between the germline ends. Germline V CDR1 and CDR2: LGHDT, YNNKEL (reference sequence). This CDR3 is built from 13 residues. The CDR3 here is CASSPTIGSPLHF. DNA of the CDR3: TGTGCCAGCAGCCCAACAATTGGTTCACCCCTCCACTTT.

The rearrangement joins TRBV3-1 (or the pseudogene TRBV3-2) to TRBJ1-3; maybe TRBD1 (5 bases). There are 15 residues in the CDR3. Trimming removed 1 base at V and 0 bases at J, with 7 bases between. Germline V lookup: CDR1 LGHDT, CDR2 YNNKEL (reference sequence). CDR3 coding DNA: TGTGCCAGCAGCCAAGGACAGAACTCTGGAAACACCATATATTTT. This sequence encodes CASSQGQNSGNTIYF.

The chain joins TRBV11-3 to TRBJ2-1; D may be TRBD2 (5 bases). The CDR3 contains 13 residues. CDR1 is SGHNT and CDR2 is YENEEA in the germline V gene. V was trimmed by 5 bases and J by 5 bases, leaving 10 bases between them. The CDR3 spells CASSPRGNNEQFF. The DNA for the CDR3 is TGTGCCAGCAGCCCCCGGGGAAACAATGAGCAGTTCTTC.

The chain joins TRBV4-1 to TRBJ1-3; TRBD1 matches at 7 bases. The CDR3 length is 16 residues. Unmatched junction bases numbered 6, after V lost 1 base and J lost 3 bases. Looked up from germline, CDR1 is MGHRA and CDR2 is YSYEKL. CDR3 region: CASSQGQGGGGNTIYF. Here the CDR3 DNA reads TGCGCCAGCAGCCAAGGACAGGGAGGAGGTGGAAACACCATATATTTT.

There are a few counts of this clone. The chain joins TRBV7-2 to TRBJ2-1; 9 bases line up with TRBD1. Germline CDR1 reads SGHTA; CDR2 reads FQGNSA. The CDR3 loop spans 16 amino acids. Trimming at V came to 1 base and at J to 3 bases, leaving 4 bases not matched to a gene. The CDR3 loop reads CASSLVGTGLYNEQFF. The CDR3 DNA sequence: TGTGCCAGCAGCTTAGTCGGGACAGGGCTCTACAATGAGCAGTTCTTC. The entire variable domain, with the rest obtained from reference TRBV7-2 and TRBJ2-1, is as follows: GAGVSQSPSNKVTEKGKDVELRCDPISGHTALYWYRQSLGQGLEFLIYFQGNSAPDKSGLPSDRFSAERTGGSVSTLTIQRTQQEDSAVYLCASSLVGTGLYNEQFFGPGTRLTVL.

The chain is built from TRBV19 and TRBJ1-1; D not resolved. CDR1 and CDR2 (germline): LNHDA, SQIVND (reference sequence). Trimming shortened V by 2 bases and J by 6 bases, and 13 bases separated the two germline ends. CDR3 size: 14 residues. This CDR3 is CASSISRRGSEAFF. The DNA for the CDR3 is TGTGCCAGTAGTATATCCCGGCGGGGTTCTGAAGCTTTCTTT.

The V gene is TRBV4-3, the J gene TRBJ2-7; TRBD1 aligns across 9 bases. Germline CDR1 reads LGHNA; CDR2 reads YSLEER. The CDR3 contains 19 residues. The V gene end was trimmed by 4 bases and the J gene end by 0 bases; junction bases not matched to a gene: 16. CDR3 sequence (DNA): TGCGCCAGCAGCCTAAATGCGTTAATCGGGACAGGGAGCTCCTACGAGCAGTACTTC. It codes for CASSLNALIGTGSSYEQYF.

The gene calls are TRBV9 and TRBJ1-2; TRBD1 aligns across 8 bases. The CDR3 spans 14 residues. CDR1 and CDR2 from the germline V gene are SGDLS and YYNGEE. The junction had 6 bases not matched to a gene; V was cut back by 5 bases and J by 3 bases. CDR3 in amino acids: CASSRDRGDYGYTF. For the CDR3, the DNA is TGTGCCAGCAGTCGTGACAGGGGTGACTATGGCTACACCTTC.

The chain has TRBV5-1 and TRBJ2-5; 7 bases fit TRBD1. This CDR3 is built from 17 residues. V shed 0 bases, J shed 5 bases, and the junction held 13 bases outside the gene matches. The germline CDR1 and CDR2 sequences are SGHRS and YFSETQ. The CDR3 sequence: CASSLAPLTGYLETQYF. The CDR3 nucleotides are TGCGCCAGCAGCTTGGCGCCCCTGACAGGGTATCTGGAGACCCAGTACTTC.